This is a list of T cell receptor beta chains from one sample in a study of OX40 agonist ivuxolimab in advanced cancers. This table comes from immunoSEQ multiplex PCR, and its TCRdb copy is limited to in-frame clones, with some not included. The sample shows more than 70,000 clones, about 89% of them seen only once. This specimen consisted of CD4+ or CD8+ T cells sorted from blood, obtained in a trial of the OX40 agonist ivuxolimab. These receptors were obtained from an adult with an advanced solid tumor such as melanoma, head and neck, liver or kidney cancer. Each CDR3 is given with its conserved first and last residue. D genes are given only for firm matches. Not all rows give a size; the values are once, few, many and, for expanded clones, a class.

TRBV11-2,NA,TRBJ2-1,17,NA,CASSSLKGPYVHNEQFF,TGTGCCAGCAGCTCATTAAAAGGACCTTACGTCCACAATGAGCAGTTCTTC
TRBV19,TRBD2,TRBJ2-1,17,NA,CASSMTSGRAGNNEQFF,TGTGCCAGTAGTATGACTAGCGGGAGGGCAGGTAACAATGAGCAGTTCTTC
TRBV7-2,NA,TRBJ1-4,16,NA,CASSLAGQATNEKLFF,TGTGCCAGCAGCTTGGCGGGACAAGCAACTAATGAAAAACTGTTTTTT
TRBV7-9,NA,TRBJ2-5,14,NA,CASSLPPPDETQYF,TGTGCCAGCAGCTTACCCCCCCCGGATGAGACCCAGTACTTC
TRBV7-2,NA,TRBJ2-3,16,NA,CASSPPFGTGTDTQYF,TGTGCCAGCAGCCCCCCTTTCGGAACGGGCACAGATACGCAGTATTTT
TRBV7-2,NA,TRBJ2-3,14,NA,CASSRGLGVDTQYF,TGTGCCAGCAGCCGAGGACTGGGGGTGGATACGCAGTATTTT
TRBV5-1,NA,TRBJ1-1,13,NA,CASSPDGGTEAFF,TGCGCCAGCAGCCCCGATGGCGGCACTGAAGCTTTCTTT
TRBV20-1,NA,TRBJ2-7,9,NA,CSARRGKYF,TGCAGTGCTAGAAGGGGGAAGTACTTC
TRBV11-2,NA,TRBJ1-4,13,NA,CASSLGSAEKLFF,TGTGCCAGCAGCTTAGGGTCGGCCGAAAAACTGTTTTTT
TRBV28,NA,TRBJ1-5,12,NA,CASSSVNQPQHF,TGTGCCAGCAGTTCGGTAAATCAGCCCCAGCATTTT
TRBV7-2,TRBD2,TRBJ2-1,15,few,CASLWTSGGYNEQFF,TGTGCCAGCCTCTGGACTAGCGGGGGTTACAATGAGCAGTTCTTC
TRBV15,NA,TRBJ1-3,16,NA,CATSSPQGVYGNTIYF,TGTGCCACCAGCAGTCCCCAGGGTGTCTACGGAAACACCATATATTTT
TRBV11-2,NA,TRBJ2-7,14,once,CASSLVAGTGEQYF,TGTGCCAGCAGCTTAGTGGCAGGGACGGGCGAGCAGTACTTC
TRBV2,NA,TRBJ2-7,11,NA,CASSERDEQYF,TGTGCCAGCAGTGAAAGGGACGAGCAGTACTTC
TRBV28,TRBD2,TRBJ2-1,14,few,CASRTSGRYDEQFF,TGTGCCAGCAGGACTAGCGGGAGGTACGATGAGCAGTTCTTC
TRBV5-1,TRBD1,TRBJ1-1,13,few,CASSSLQGTEAFF,TGCGCCAGCAGCTCGTTACAGGGGACTGAAGCTTTCTTT
TRBV6-5,NA,TRBJ1-1,13,NA,CASRNPGNTEAFF,TGTGCCAGCCGGAATCCGGGAAACACTGAAGCTTTCTTT
TRBV28,TRBD2,TRBJ2-1,14,NA,CASKLAGGNNEQFF,TGTGCCAGCAAACTAGCGGGAGGCAACAATGAGCAGTTCTTC
TRBV18,TRBD1,TRBJ2-5,14,NA,CASSPGTGEGTQYF,TGTGCCAGCTCACCTGGGACAGGGGAAGGGACCCAGTACTTC
TRBV28,NA,TRBJ1-3,14,few,CASSALANDRTIYF,TGTGCCAGCAGTGCCCTAGCCAATGATAGGACCATATATTTT
TRBV6-1,NA,TRBJ1-2,16,NA,CASSEFGEAAAYGYTF,TGTGCCAGCAGTGAATTTGGGGAGGCCGCGGCCTATGGCTACACCTTC
TRBV5-1,TRBD1,TRBJ1-3,15,NA,CASSFGTGLGNTIYF,TGCGCCAGCAGCTTTGGGACAGGCCTAGGAAACACCATATATTTT
TRBV6-1,TRBD1,TRBJ1-2,11,once,CASSQGGGYTF,TGTGCCAGCAGTCAGGGGGGAGGCTACACCTTC
TRBV30,NA,TRBJ1-2,13,NA,CAWSVGGVYGYTF,TGTGCCTGGAGTGTCGGGGGTGTCTATGGCTACACCTTC
TRBV28,NA,TRBJ2-6,15,NA,CASSLGGPGANVLTF,TGTGCCAGCAGTTTAGGGGGCCCTGGGGCCAACGTCCTGACTTTC
TRBV5-8,TRBD1,TRBJ1-5,15,few,CASSSGTGVGQPQHF,TGTGCCAGCAGCTCCGGGACAGGGGTCGGTCAGCCCCAGCATTTT
TRBV27,NA,TRBJ2-7,14,NA,CASSWTPDSYEQYF,TGTGCCAGCAGCTGGACCCCCGACTCCTACGAGCAGTACTTC
TRBV30,NA,TRBJ2-7,14,NA,CAWSVQGGLYEQYF,TGTGCCTGGAGTGTACAGGGAGGGTTATACGAGCAGTACTTC
TRBV5-4,TRBD1,TRBJ2-1,15,NA,CASSSRGTGDNEQFF,TGTGCCAGCAGCTCAAGAGGGACAGGGGACAATGAGCAGTTCTTC
TRBV28,TRBD1,TRBJ1-4,15,NA,CASTPGQGAVGKLFF,TGTGCCAGCACTCCCGGACAGGGGGCAGTGGGAAAACTGTTTTTT
TRBV5-5,TRBD2,TRBJ2-1,12,NA,CASSSEAGLQFF,TGTGCCAGCAGCTCCGAAGCGGGACTTCAGTTCTTC
TRBV28,NA,TRBJ2-7,14,NA,CASSNPGRSLEQYF,TGTGCCAGCAGCAACCCGGGACGGAGTCTCGAGCAGTACTTC
TRBV10-3,NA,TRBJ1-1,11,NA,CAIRQGSEAFF,TGTGCCATCAGACAGGGCTCCGAAGCTTTCTTT
TRBV30,NA,TRBJ1-2,14,NA,CAWSEGVLNYGYTF,TGTGCCTGGAGTGAAGGGGTCCTCAACTATGGCTACACCTTC
TRBV6-1,NA,TRBJ2-4,13,NA,CASRGAAKNIQYF,TGTGCCAGCAGAGGGGCGGCCAAAAACATTCAGTACTTC
TRBV7-9,NA,TRBJ1-1,15,NA,CASSLSLVLNTEAFF,TGTGCCAGCAGCTTAAGTTTGGTACTGAACACTGAAGCTTTCTTT
TRBV28,NA,TRBJ2-1,16,NA,CASSFYLREPYNEQFF,TGTGCCAGCAGTTTCTATCTACGGGAGCCCTACAATGAGCAGTTCTTC
TRBV15,TRBD1,TRBJ1-3,14,NA,CATSKDRGGNTIYF,TGTGCCACCAGCAAAGACAGGGGTGGAAACACCATATATTTT
TRBV5-1,NA,TRBJ2-2,13,NA,CASSLTGSGELFF,TGCGCCAGCAGCTTGACAGGGTCAGGGGAGCTGTTTTTT
TRBV7-3,NA,TRBJ2-5,13,NA,CASSLWGGETQYF,TGTGCCAGCAGCTTATGGGGCGGGGAGACCCAGTACTTC
TRBV19,NA,TRBJ2-2,15,NA,CASCTGLSNTGELFF,TGTGCCAGTTGTACAGGGTTATCGAACACCGGGGAGCTGTTTTTT
TRBV5-8,NA,TRBJ1-2,13,NA,CASSLAEGYGYTF,TGTGCCAGCAGCTTGGCCGAGGGCTATGGCTACACCTTC
TRBV13,NA,TRBJ2-7,16,NA,CASSSLAPSEYPEQYF,TGTGCCAGCAGCTCCTTGGCCCCATCGGAGTACCCCGAGCAGTACTTC
TRBV7-2,NA,TRBJ1-6,18,once,CASSLVGTLGSYNSPLHF,TGTGCCAGCAGCTTGGTAGGCACCCTGGGATCCTATAATTCACCCCTCCACTTT
TRBV1,NA,TRBJ2-7,16,NA,CTSSQDPDRVSYEQYF,TGCACCAGCAGCCAAGATCCTGACAGGGTCTCCTACGAGCAGTACTTC
TRBV5-1,NA,TRBJ2-3,15,NA,CASSLGQPGTDTQYF,TGCGCCAGCAGCTTGGGACAGCCGGGCACAGATACGCAGTATTTT
TRBV9,NA,TRBJ1-5,14,NA,CASSYGQHNQPQHF,TGTGCCAGCAGCTACGGACAGCACAATCAGCCCCAGCATTTT
TRBV19,NA,TRBJ1-1,13,NA,CATSATVNTEAFF,TGTGCCACCTCCGCGACAGTCAACACTGAAGCTTTCTTT
TRBV5-1,NA,TRBJ1-2,15,NA,CASSPTGQPNYGYTF,TGCGCCAGCAGCCCCACCGGACAGCCTAACTATGGCTACACCTTC
TRBV14,TRBD2,TRBJ2-2,17,NA,CASSQARLAWVTGELFF,TGTGCCAGCAGCCAAGCCAGACTAGCGTGGGTCACCGGGGAGCTGTTTTTT
TRBV28,NA,TRBJ2-7,15,NA,CASIRYGGDHYEQYF,TGTGCCAGCATTCGCTACGGGGGAGACCACTACGAGCAGTACTTC